This T cell receptor (beta chain) was retrieved from a study of blood T cell repertoires in COVID-19. Study context: The United States, Italy and Spain provided the acute and convalescent COVID-19 samples.

The CDR3 loop spans 18 amino acids. The ends lost 0 bases at V and 1 base at J; junction bases unmatched: 12. Germline assignment: CDR1 LGHNA and CDR2 YNFKEQ. Original analysis: Amplification from reference gene primers served as the basis for estimated nucleated cell counts. Produced via immunoSEQ multiplex PCR; TCRdb's table is partial and in-frame only. The D gene and trimming were derived from the DNA, and the V and J assignments and clone size from that table. The data show roughly 100,000 clones, with around 92% seen just once and about 3.5% held by the top ten. This chain connects TRBV4-2 to TRBJ2-7; 7 bases agree with TRBD2. The origin of this receptor is a woman in her fifties or sixties with acute or convalescent COVID-19. Specimen: peripheral blood. Here the CDR3 reads CASSQEDYRGSVSYEQYV. The CDR3 DNA sequence: TGTGCCAGCAGCCAAGAGGACTATCGCGGGAGCGTGTCCTACGAGCAGTACGTC.